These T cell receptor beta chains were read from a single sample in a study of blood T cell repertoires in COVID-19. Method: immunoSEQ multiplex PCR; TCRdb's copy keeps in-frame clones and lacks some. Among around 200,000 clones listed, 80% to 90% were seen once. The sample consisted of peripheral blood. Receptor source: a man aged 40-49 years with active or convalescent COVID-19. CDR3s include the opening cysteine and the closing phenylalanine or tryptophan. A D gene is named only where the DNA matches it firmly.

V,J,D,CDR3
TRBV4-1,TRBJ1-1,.,CASSQGGLMNTEAFF
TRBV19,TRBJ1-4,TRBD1,CASSIDRASEKLFF
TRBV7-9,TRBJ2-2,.,CASSLEGVWTGELFF
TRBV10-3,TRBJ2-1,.,CAISTQTRVGSDNEQFF
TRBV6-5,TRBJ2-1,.,CASRSLGANNEQFF
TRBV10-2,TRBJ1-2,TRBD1,CASSPGTGVGGYTF
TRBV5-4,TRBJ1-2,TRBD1,CASSISGGGNYGYTF
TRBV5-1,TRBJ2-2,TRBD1,CASSSGQGGTGELFF
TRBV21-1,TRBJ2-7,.,CASSKAEQGAYEQYF
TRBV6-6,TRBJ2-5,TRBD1,CASSYSTGSETQYF
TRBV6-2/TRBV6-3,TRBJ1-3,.,CASSYSMPTASGNTIYF
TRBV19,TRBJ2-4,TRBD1,CATQREGTGGKNIQYF
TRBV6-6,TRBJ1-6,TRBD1,CASTPQGVGSPLHF
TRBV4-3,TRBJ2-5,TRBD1,CASSQEGTGVPETQYF
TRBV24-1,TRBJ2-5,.,CATSIEGGETQYF
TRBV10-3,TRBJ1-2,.,CAISESTRREGYTF
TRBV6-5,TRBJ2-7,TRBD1,CASSYSTGQGEQYF
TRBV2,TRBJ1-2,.,CASRSQPGYGYTF
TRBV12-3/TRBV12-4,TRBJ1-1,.,CASSRQGNTEAFF
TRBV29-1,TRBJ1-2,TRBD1,CSVTGTGLGGYTF
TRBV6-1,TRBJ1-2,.,CASSEAGTGIYGYTF
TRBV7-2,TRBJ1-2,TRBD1,CASSLVHRTGGVDYGYTF
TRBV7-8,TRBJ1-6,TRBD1,CASSLGQGGNSPLHF
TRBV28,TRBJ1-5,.,CASSPLTDQPQHF
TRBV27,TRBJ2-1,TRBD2,CASEGGRNYNEQFF
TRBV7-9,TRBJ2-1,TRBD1,CASSFRTGPKANEQFF
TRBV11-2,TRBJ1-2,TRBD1,CATSYGDSPYGYTF
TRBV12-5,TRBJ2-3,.,CASGLVKFRSDTQYF
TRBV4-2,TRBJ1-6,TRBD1,CASSPGTGGHSPLHF
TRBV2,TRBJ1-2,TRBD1,CASREGQLANYGYTF
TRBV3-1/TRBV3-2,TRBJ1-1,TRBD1,CASSQHRGLGTEAFF
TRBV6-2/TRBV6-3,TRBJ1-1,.,CASSYTSGGVNTEAFF
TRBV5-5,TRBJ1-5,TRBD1,CASSSGQGNQPQHF
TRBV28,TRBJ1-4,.,CASSSTAMGEKLFF
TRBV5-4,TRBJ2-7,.,CASSFQQGLSYEQYF
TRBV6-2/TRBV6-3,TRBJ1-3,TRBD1,CASSTFGQGGGNTIYF
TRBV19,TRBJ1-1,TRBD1,CASQGAVTEAFF
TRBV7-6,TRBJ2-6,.,CASSQTGFSGANVLTF
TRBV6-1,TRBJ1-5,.,CASSDTFRGNQPQHF
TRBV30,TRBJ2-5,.,CAWSVSGRQTQYF
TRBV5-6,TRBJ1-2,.,CASSHRDGYTF
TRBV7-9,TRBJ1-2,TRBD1,CASPGGDRDYGYTF